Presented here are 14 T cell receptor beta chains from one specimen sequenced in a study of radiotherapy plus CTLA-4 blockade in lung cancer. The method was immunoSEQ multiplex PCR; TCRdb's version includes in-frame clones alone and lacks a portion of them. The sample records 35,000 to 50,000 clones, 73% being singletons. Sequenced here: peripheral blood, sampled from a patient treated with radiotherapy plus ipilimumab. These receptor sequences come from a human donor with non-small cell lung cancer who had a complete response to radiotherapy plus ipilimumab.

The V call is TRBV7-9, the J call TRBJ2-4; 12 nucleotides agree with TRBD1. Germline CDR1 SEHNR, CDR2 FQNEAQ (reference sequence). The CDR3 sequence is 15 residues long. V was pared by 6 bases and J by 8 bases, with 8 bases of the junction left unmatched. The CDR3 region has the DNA TGTGCCAGCAGGGGACAGGGGGCAAGGGGAGACATTCAGTACTTC. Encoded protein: CASRGQGARGDIQYF.

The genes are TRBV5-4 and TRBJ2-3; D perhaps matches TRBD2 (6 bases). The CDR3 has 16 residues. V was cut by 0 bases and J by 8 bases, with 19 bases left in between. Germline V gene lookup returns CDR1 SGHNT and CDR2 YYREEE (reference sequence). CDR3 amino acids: CASSLAGGVLGGTQYF. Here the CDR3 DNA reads TGTGCCAGCAGCTTGGCTGGTGGGGTCCTGGGAGGTACGCAGTATTTT.

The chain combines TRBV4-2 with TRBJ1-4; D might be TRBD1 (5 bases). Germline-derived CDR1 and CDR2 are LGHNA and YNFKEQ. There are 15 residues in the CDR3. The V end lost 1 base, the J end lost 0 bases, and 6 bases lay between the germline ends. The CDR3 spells CASSQGQTTNEKLFF. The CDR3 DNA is TGTGCCAGCAGCCAAGGACAGACAACTAATGAAAAACTGTTTTTT.

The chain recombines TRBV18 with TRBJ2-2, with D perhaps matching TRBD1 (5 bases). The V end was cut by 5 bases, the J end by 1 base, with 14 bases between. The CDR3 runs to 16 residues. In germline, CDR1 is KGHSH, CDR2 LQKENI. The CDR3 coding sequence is TGTGCCAGCTCATCGACAGTAGCCATGAACACCGGGGAGCTGTTTTTT. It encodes CASSSTVAMNTGELFF.

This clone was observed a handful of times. The CDR3 coding sequence is TGTGCCAGTAGGGTTGGAGTATTTGCCGGGGAGCTGTTTTTT. Protein: CASRVGVFAGELFF. V gene TRBV19 combines with J gene TRBJ2-2; unclear D gene. Germline-derived CDR1 and CDR2 are LNHDA and SQIVND (reference sequence). V lost 6 bases to trimming and J lost 6 bases, with 14 bases between them. The CDR3 totals 14 residues.

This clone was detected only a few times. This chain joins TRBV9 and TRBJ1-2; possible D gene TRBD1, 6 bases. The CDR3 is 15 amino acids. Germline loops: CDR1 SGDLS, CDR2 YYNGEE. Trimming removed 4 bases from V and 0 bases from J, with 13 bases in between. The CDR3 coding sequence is TGTGCCAGCAGCTCACAGACAGGCACTAACTATGGCTACACCTTC. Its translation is CASSSQTGTNYGYTF.

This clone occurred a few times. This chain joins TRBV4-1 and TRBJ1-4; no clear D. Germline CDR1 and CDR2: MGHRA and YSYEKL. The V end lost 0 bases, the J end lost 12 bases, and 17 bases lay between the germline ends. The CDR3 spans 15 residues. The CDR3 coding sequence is TGCGCCAGCAGCCAAGATTTTCCTTTTGTCTCTGAACTGTTTTTT. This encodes CASSQDFPFVSELFF.

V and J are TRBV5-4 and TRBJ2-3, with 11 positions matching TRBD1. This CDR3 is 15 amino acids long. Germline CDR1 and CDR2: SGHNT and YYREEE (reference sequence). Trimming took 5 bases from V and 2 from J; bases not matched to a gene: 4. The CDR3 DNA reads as TGTGCCAGCAGGACGGGACAGGGGGACACAGATACGCAGTATTTT. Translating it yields CASRTGQGDTDTQYF.

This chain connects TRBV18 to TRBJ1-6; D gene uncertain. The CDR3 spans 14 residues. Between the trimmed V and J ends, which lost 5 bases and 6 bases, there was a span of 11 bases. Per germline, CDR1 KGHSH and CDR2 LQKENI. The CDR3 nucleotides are TGTGCCAGCTCAGGCGAAATAGCTAATTCACCCCTCCACTTT. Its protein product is CASSGEIANSPLHF.

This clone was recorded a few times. CDR3 coding DNA: TGTGCCAGTATCCACAGGGCAGTCTCTGGAAACACCATATATTTT. It specifies CASIHRAVSGNTIYF. The rearrangement links TRBV19 to TRBJ1-3; a possible D gene is TRBD1 (6 bases). Germline loops: CDR1 LNHDA, CDR2 SQIVND (reference sequence). Trimming shortened V by 7 bases and J by 0 bases, and 13 bases separated the two germline ends. The CDR3 length is 15 residues.

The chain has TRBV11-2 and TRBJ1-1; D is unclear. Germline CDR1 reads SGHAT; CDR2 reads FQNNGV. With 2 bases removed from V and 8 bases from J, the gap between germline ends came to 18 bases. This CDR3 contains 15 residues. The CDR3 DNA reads TGTGCCAGCAGCTTAACTGATGGGTGGCCAGGAGAAGCTTTCTTT. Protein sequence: CASSLTDGWPGEAFF. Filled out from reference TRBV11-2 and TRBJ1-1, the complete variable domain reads EAGVAQSPRYKIIEKRQSVAFWCNPISGHATLYWYQQILGQGPKLLIQFQNNGVVDDSQLPKDRFSAERLKGVDSTLKIQPAKLEDSAVYLCASSLTDGWPGEAFFGQGTRLTVV.

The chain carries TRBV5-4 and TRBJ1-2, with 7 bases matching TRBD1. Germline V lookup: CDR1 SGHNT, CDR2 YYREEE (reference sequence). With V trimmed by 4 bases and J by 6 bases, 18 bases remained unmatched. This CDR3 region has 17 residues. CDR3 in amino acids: CASSLKSRQGGGDGYTF. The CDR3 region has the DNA TGTGCCAGCAGCCTAAAGAGTCGACAGGGTGGGGGAGATGGCTACACCTTC.

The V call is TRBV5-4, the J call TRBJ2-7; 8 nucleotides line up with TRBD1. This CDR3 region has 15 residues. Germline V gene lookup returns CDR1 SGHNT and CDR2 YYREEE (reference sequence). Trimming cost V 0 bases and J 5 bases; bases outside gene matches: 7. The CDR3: CASSLVAGGFHEQYF. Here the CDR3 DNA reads TGTGCCAGCAGCTTGGTGGCAGGGGGCTTCCACGAGCAGTACTTC.

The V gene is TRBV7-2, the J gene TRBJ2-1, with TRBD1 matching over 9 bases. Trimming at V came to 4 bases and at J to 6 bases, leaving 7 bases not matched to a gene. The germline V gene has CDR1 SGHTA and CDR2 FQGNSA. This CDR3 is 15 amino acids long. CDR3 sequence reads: CASSYPRTGVNEQFF. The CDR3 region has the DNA TGTGCCAGCAGCTATCCGAGGACAGGGGTCAATGAGCAGTTCTTC.